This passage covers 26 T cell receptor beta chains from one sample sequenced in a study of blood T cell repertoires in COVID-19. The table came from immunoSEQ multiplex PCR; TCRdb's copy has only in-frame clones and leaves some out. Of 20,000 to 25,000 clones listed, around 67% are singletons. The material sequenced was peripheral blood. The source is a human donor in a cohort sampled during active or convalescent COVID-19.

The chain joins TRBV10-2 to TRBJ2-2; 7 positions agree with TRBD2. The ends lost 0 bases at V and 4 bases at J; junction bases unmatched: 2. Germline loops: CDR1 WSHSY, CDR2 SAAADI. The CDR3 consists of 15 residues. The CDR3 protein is CASSESRGSTGELFF. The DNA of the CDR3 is TGCGCCAGCAGTGAGTCGCGGGGGTCCACCGGGGAGCTGTTTTTT.

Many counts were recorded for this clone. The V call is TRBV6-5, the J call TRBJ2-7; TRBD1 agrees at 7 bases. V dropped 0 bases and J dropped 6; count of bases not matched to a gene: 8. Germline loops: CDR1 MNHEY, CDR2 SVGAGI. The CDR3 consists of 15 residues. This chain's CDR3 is CASSYSPPTGVEQYF. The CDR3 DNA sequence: TGTGCCAGCAGTTACTCCCCTCCAACAGGGGTCGAGCAGTACTTC.

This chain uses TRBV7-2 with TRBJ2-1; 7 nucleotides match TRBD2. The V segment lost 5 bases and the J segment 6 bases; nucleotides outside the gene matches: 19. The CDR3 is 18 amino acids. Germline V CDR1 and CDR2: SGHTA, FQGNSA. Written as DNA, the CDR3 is TGTGCCAGCAGCCATTTGCCCGGGACTATCCCCCGTAGCAATGAGCAGTTCTTC. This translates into CASSHLPGTIPRSNEQFF.

CDR3 in DNA: TGTGCCAGCAGCCAGGTCGGGAATGAGCAGTTCTTC. Translation: CASSQVGNEQFF. The chain joins TRBV3-1 (or the pseudogene TRBV3-2) to TRBJ2-1, with D unresolved. V lost 3 bases to trimming and J lost 7 bases, with 7 bases between them. Germline V gives CDR1 LGHDT, CDR2 YNNKEL (reference sequence). The CDR3 runs to 12 residues.

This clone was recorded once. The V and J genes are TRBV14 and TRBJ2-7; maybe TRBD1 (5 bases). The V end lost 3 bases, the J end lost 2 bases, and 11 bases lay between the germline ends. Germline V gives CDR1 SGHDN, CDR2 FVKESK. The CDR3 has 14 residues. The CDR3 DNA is TGTGCCAGCAGCCAGATCGGACAAGCCTACGAGCAGTACTTC. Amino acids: CASSQIGQAYEQYF.

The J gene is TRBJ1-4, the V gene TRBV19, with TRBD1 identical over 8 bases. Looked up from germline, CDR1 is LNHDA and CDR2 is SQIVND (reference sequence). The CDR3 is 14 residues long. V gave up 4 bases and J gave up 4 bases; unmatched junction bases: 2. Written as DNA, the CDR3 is TGTGCCAGTAGTAACAGGGGGTATAATGAAAAACTGTTTTTT. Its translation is CASSNRGYNEKLFF. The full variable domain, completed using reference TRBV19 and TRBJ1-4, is DGGITQSPKYLFRKEGQNVTLSCEQNLNHDAMYWYRQDPGQGLRLIYYSQIVNDFQKGDIAEGYSVSREKKESFPLTVTSAQKNPTAFYLCASSNRGYNEKLFFGSGTQLSVL.

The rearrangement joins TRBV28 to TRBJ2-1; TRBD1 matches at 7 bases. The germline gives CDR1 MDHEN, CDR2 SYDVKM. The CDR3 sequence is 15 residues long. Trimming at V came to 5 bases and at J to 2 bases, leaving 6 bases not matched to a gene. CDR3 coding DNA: TGTGCCAGCAGTGCGGACAGGATTACCTACAATGAGCAGTTCTTC. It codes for CASSADRITYNEQFF.

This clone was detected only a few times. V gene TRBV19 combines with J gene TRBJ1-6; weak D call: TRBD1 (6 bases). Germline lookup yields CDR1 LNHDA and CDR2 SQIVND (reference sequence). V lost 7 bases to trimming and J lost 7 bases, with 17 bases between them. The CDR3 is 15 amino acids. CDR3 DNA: TGTGCCAGTACTCGACAGGCTTACCTCAATTCACCCCTCCACTTT. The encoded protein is CASTRQAYLNSPLHF.

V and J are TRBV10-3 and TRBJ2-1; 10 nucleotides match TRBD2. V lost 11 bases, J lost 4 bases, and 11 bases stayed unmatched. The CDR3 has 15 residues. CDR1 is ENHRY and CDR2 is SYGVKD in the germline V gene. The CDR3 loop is CASLPRTSGYNEQFF. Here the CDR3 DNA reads TGTGCCTCCCTACCCAGGACTAGCGGATACAATGAGCAGTTCTTC.

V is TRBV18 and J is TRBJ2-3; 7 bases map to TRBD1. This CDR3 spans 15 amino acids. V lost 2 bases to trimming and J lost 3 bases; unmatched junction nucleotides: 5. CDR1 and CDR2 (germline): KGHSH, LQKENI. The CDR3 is CASSPTRQGTDTQYF. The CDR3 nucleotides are TGTGCCAGCTCACCAACCCGACAGGGAACAGATACGCAGTATTTT.

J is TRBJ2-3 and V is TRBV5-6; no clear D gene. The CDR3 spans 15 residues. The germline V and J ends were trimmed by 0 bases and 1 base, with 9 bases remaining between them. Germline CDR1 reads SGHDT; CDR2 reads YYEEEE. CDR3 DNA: TGTGCCAGCAGCTTGGGAGACATTCGCACAGATACGCAGTATTTT. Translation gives CASSLGDIRTDTQYF.

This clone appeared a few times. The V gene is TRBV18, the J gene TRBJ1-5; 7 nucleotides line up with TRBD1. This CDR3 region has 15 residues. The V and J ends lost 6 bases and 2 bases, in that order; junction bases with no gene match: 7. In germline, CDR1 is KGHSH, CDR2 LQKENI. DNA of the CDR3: TGTGCCAGCTCGGGAAACAGGGGAGGCAATCAGCCCCAGCATTTT. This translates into CASSGNRGGNQPQHF.

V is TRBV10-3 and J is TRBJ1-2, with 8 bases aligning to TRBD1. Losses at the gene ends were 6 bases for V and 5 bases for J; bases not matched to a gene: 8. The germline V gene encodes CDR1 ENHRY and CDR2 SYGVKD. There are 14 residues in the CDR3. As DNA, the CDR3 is TGTGCCATCAGGGGGGACAGGCGAGGATATGGCTACACCTTC. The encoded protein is CAIRGDRRGYGYTF.

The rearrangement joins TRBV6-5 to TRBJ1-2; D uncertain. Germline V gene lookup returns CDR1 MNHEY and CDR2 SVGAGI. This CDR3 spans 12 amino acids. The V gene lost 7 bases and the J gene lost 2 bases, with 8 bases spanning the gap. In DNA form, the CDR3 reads TGTGCCAGCACCGGTCCCAACTATGGCTACACCTTC. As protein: CASTGPNYGYTF.

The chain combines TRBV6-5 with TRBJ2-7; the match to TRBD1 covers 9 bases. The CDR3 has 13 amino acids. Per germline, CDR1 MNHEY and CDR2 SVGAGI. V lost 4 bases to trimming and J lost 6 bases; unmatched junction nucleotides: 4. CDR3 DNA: TGTGCCAGCAGTTTGGACAGGGGTATCGAGCAGTACTTC. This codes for CASSLDRGIEQYF.

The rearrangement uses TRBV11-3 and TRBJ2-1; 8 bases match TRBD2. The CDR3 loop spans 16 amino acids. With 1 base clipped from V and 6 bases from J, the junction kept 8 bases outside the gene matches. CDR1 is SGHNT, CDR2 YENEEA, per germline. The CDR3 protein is CASSLVGVGRANEQFF. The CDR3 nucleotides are TGTGCCAGCAGCTTAGTGGGGGTCGGGAGGGCCAATGAGCAGTTCTTC.

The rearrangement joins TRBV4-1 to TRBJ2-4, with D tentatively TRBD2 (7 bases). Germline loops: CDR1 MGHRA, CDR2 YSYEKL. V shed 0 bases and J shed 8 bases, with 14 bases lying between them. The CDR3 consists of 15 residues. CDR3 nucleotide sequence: TGCGCCAGCAGCCAAGATCGGGGGAGGGGGGACATTCAGTACTTC. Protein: CASSQDRGRGDIQYF.

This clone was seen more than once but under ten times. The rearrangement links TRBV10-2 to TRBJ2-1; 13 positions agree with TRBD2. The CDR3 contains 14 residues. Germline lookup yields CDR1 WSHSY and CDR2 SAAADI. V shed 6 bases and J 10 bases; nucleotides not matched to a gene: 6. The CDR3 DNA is TGCGCCAGCAGGGGGACTAGCGGGGTATGGGAGCAGTTCTTC. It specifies CASRGTSGVWEQFF.

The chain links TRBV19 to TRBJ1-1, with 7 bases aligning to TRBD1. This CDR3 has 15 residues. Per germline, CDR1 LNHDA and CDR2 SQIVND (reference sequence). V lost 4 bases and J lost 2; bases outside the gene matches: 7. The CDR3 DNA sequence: TGTGCCAGTAGTAGTCTTGGGACAGAAAACACTGAAGCTTTCTTT. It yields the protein CASSSLGTENTEAFF.

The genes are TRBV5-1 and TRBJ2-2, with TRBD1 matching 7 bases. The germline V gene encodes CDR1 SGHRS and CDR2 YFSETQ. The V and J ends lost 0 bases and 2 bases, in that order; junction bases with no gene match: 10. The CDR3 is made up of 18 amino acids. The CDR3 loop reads CASSLGALGTANTGELFF. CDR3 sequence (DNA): TGCGCCAGCAGCTTGGGGGCCCTAGGGACAGCAAACACCGGGGAGCTGTTTTTT.

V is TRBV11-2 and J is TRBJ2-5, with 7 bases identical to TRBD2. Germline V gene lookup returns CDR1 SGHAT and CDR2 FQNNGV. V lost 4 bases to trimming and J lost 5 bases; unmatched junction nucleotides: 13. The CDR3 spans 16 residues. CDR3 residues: CASSSLREGKGETQYF. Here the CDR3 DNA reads TGTGCCAGCAGCTCCCTGAGGGAGGGAAAAGGGGAGACCCAGTACTTC.

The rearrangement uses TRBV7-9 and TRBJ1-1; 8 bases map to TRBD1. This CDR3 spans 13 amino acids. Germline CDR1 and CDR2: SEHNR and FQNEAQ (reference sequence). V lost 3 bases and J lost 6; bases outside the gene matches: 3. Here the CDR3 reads CASSFGQGAEAFF. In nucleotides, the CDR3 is TGTGCCAGCAGCTTCGGACAGGGTGCTGAAGCTTTCTTT.

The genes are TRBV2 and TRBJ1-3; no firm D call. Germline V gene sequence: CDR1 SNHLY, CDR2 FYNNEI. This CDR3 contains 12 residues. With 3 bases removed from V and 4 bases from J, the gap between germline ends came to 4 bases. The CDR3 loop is CASSDQGNTIYF. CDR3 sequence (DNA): TGTGCCAGCAGTGATCAAGGAAACACCATATATTTT.

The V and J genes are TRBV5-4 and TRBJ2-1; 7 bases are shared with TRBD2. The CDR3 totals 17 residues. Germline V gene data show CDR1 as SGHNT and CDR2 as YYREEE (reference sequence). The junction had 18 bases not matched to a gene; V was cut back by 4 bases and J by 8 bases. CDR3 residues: CASSGGLTGGMLDEQFF. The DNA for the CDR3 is TGTGCCAGCAGCGGGGGATTGACGGGGGGTATGTTGGATGAGCAGTTCTTC.

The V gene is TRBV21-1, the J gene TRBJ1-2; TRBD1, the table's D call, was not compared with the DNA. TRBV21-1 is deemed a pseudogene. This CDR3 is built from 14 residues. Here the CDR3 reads CASSKADTLFGYTF. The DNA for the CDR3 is TGTGCCAGCAGCAAAGCTGACACCCTTTTTGGCTACACCTTC.

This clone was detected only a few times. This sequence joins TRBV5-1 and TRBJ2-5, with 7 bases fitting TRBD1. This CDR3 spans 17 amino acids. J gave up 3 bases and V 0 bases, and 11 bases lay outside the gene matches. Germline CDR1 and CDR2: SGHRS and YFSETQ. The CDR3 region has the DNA TGCGCCAGCAGCTTGGGTCGGGGACCCCAGGGGGAAGAGACCCAGTACTTC. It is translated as CASSLGRGPQGEETQYF.